This T cell receptor beta chain was recovered during a study of T cells after yellow fever vaccination. This clonotype was counted ten times or more. Its antigen is still unknown. Whole-study results and caveats: The secondary T-cell response peaked on day 5, not day 15, but was weaker. Subsequent booster samples again held most clones from primary vaccination (approximately 95% CD4, about 85% CD8). A minor fraction of clonotypes spanned both CD4 and CD8 compartments.

The length of the CDR3 is 12 residues. V was cut by 4 bases and J by 0 bases, with 7 bases left in between. Germline V gene lookup returns CDR1 SQVTM and CDR2 ANQGSEA. Template switching with 5'RACE generated the TCR cDNA and added a universal primer site and UMIs. From the 5' RACE reads, TCRdb called clonotypes with MiXCR, one entry per CDR3 protein. Of hundreds of thousands of distinct CDR3 sequences listed, approximately 6% are singletons. The receptor's source is a man aged 25 to 40 who received the YFV17D yellow fever vaccine. The rearrangement uses TRBV29-1 and TRBJ2-7; D uncertain. This specimen consisted of PBMCs, obtained 5 days after the yellow fever booster vaccination. The CDR3 here is CSVVLSSYEQYF. The CDR3 region has the DNA TGCAGCGTTGTGTTGAGCTCCTACGAGCAGTACTTC.